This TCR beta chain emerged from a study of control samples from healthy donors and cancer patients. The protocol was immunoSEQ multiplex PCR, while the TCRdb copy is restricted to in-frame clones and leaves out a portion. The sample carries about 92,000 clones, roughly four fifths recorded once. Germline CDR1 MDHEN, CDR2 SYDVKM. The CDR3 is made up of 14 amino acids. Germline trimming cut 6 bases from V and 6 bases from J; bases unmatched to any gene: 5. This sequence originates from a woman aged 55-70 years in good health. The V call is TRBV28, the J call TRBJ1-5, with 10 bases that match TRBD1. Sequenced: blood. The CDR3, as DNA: TGTGCCAGCAGCCCAGACAGGGGGCCTCAGCCCCAGCATTTT. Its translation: CASSPDRGPQPQHF. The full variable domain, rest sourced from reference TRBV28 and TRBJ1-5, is DVKVTQSSRYLVKRTGEKVFLECVQDMDHENMFWYRQDPGLGLRLIYFSYDVKMKEKGDIPEGYSVSREKKERFSLILESASTNQTSMYLCASSPDRGPQPQHFGDGTRLSIL.